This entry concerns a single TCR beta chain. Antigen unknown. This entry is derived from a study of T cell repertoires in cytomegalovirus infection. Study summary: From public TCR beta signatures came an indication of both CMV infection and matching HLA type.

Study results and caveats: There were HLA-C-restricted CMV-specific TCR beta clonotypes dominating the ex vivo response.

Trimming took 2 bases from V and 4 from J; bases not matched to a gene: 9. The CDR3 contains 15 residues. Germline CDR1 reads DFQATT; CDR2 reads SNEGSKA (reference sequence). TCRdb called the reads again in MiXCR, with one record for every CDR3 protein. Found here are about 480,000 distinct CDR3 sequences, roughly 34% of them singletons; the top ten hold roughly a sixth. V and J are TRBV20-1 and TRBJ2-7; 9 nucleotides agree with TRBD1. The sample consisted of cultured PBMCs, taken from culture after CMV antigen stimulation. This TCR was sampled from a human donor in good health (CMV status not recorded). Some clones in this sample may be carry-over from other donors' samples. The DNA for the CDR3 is TGCAGTGCTAGACCACCGGGACAGGGATCTTACGAGCAGTACTTC. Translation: CSARPPGQGSYEQYF.